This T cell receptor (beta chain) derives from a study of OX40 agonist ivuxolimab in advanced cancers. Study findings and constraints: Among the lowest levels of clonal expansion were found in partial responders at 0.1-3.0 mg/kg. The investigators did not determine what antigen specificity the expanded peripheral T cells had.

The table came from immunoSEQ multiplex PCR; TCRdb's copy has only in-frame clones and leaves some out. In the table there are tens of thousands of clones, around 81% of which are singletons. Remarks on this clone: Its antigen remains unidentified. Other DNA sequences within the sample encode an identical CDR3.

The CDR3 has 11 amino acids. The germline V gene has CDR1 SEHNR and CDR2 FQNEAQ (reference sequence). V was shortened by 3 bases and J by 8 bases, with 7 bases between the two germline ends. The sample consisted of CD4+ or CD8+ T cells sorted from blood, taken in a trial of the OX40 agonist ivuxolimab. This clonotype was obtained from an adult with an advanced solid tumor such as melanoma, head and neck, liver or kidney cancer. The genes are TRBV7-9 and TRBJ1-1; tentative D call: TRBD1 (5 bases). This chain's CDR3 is CASSFTGEAFF. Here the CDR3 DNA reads TGTGCCAGCAGCTTTACAGGCGAAGCTTTCTTT.